This is a list of T cell receptor beta chains from one sample in a study of OX40 agonist ivuxolimab in advanced cancers. Clones were read by immunoSEQ multiplex PCR, and TCRdb kept only the in-frame ones, dropping some. The table shows about 94,000 clones, with roughly nine tenths occurring only once. Sequences were derived from CD4+ or CD8+ T cells sorted from blood, sampled in a trial of the OX40 agonist ivuxolimab. All receptors come from an adult with an advanced solid tumor such as melanoma, head and neck, liver or kidney cancer. The CDR3 runs from the conserved cysteine through the conserved F or W. The order of the fields is clone size, D gene, J gene, V gene, CDR3 DNA, CDR3 protein. The D gene is left open where the match is weak. Clone size is shown for a subset of rows, as once, few, many or a class of expanded clone.

>once|TRBD2|TRBJ2-1|TRBV27
TGTGCCAGCAGTTTATCCGCGGGAGGCCACAATGAGCAGTTCTTC
CASSLSAGGHNEQFF
>.|.|TRBJ2-5|TRBV7-2
TGTGCCAGCAGCTTGCCCACTTCCGGGAGCCAAGAGACCCAGTACTTC
CASSLPTSGSQETQYF
>few|.|TRBJ1-1|TRBV11-2
TGTGCCAGCAGCTTAGGCATTGAAGCTTTCTTT
CASSLGIEAFF
>once|.|TRBJ2-2|TRBV2
TGTGCCAGAATTAGTAGCGATCCGGCCGGGGAGCTGTTTTTT
CARISSDPAGELFF
>.|.|TRBJ2-1|TRBV6-1
TGTGCCAGCAGTGAATATCCTAGGGAGTTGGATGAGCAGTTCTTC
CASSEYPRELDEQFF
>few|TRBD2|TRBJ2-2|TRBV6-1
TGTGCCAGCAGTGGACCACGGGGGGGCTACACCGGGGAGCTGTTTTTT
CASSGPRGGYTGELFF
>.|.|TRBJ2-3|TRBV4-3
TGCGCCAGCAGCCAAGGGGGGTCCGGCTCAGATACGCAGTATTTT
CASSQGGSGSDTQYF
>.|.|TRBJ2-1|TRBV7-9
TGTGCCAGCAGCAACAATGAGCAGTTCTTC
CASSNNEQFF
>.|.|TRBJ1-2|TRBV2
TGTGCCAGCATCCCCCTCGATGGCTACACCTTC
CASIPLDGYTF
>.|.|TRBJ1-3|TRBV2
TGTGCCACCCGACCCGGGGGGGGCGGAAACACCATATATTTT
CATRPGGGGNTIYF
>once|TRBD1|TRBJ2-7|TRBV9
TGTGCCAGCAGCCAAGGGACAGGAAACTACGAGCAGTACTTC
CASSQGTGNYEQYF
>.|.|TRBJ2-7|TRBV7-6
TGTGCCAGCAGCTTAGGACAGGAGCAGTACTTC
CASSLGQEQYF
>.|.|TRBJ1-2|TRBV13
TGTGCCAGCAGCTTGGGCCATTCATCAGGGGTGGGCTGTGGCTACACCTTC
CASSLGHSSGVGCGYTF
>.|TRBD1|TRBJ2-1|TRBV5-4
TGTGCCAGCAGCCCCAACCTCGGACAGGGGGCTTACAATGAGCAGTTCTTC
CASSPNLGQGAYNEQFF
>.|.|TRBJ1-5|TRBV4-2
TGTGCCAGCAGCCCGTTGGCGGGGGCGGGTCAGCCCCAGCATTTT
CASSPLAGAGQPQHF
>once|.|TRBJ2-2|TRBV29-1
TGCAGCGTGGGGACGAACACCGGGGAGCTGTTTTTT
CSVGTNTGELFF
>.|TRBD1|TRBJ2-3|TRBV11-3
TGTGCCAGCAGCCCACGGAGGGGGACAGGGGCGGGAGATACGCAGTATTTT
CASSPRRGTGAGDTQYF
>.|.|TRBJ2-7|TRBV15
TGTGCCACCAGCAGAGATCGTAGCAGCTCCTACGAGCAGTACTTC
CATSRDRSSSYEQYF
>once|TRBD1|TRBJ1-5|TRBV6-5
TGTGCCAGCAGTACCGGGACAGGGCACAATCAGCCCCAGCATTTT
CASSTGTGHNQPQHF
>.|.|TRBJ2-7|TRBV29-1
TGCAGCGTTGAAGACCCAGGGGGGATAACCTACGAGCAGTACTTC
CSVEDPGGITYEQYF
>.|.|TRBJ1-2|TRBV21-1
TGTGCCACTCCGTCCTCGGGGAGTGGCTACACCTTC
CATPSSGSGYTF
>.|TRBD1|TRBJ1-1|TRBV19
TGTGCCAGTAGCCACCAGCAGGGGGCGTACGCTGAAGCTTTCTTT
CASSHQQGAYAEAFF
>.|.|TRBJ1-3|TRBV4-3
TGCGCCAGCAGCCAAGATCGCAGTGCCCTCTCTGGAAACACCATATATTTT
CASSQDRSALSGNTIYF
>.|.|TRBJ2-7|TRBV27
TGTGCCAGCAGTCACGGGCCCTACGAGCAGTACTTC
CASSHGPYEQYF
>.|.|TRBJ2-5|TRBV9
TGTGCCAGCAGCGACGAGACCCAGTACTTC
CASSDETQYF
>.|.|TRBJ2-3|TRBV7-6
TGTGCCAGCAGCCCCAGTATCCCAGGGCAGTTCACAGATACGCAGTATTTT
CASSPSIPGQFTDTQYF
>few|.|TRBJ2-1|TRBV7-2
TGTGCCAGCAGCTTCTGGACGGACAATGAGCAGTTCTTC
CASSFWTDNEQFF
>.|TRBD1|TRBJ1-4|TRBV19
TGTGCCAGTAGTATCGGAGGGGGCTGGGTTGAAAAACTGTTTTTT
CASSIGGGWVEKLFF
>.|TRBD1|TRBJ2-7|TRBV28
TGTGCCAGCAGTTTGGACAGGGGCGCGAGGTGGAGCAGGTCTTACGAGCAGTACTTC
CASSLDRGARWSRSYEQYF
>.|TRBD1|TRBJ1-5|TRBV28
TGTGCCACCGCTAACGACAGGGGGCGCGGTCAGCCCCAGCATTTT
CATANDRGRGQPQHF
>.|.|TRBJ1-4|TRBV30
TGTGCCTGGAGTGGGGAGATACGGTATGAAAAACTGTTTTTT
CAWSGEIRYEKLFF
>.|TRBD2|TRBJ2-3|TRBV2
TGTGCCAGCAACGTAATATGGCGGGGGAATCGCACAGATACGCAGTATTTT
CASNVIWRGNRTDTQYF
>.|TRBD1|TRBJ2-7|TRBV7-3
TGTGCCAGCAGCTTATGGGGACAGGGTCCCTACGAGCAGTACTTC
CASSLWGQGPYEQYF
>.|TRBD1|TRBJ2-1|TRBV29-1
TGCAGCGTACGCTCTAGGGAACAGGGGGCAGGCAATGAGCAGTTCTTC
CSVRSREQGAGNEQFF
>.|.|TRBJ2-7|TRBV15
TGTGCCACCAGCAGTGACCTGAATATTTACGAGCAGTACTTC
CATSSDLNIYEQYF
>once|.|TRBJ2-7|TRBV4-1
TGCGCCAGCAGCTTACGACTGGCTACGGGGGAGCAGTACTTC
CASSLRLATGEQYF
>.|.|TRBJ1-4|TRBV6-5
TGTGCCAGCAGTTCAGGGTTCCAGTATGAAAAACTGTTTTTT
CASSSGFQYEKLFF
>.|TRBD2|TRBJ2-3|TRBV6-6
TGTGCCAGCAGTACTAGCGGGAGGGAAGATACGCAGTATTTT
CASSTSGREDTQYF
>.|TRBD1|TRBJ2-7|TRBV27
TGTGCCAGCAGTTCTGACAGGGGGGGCTACGAGCAGTACTTC
CASSSDRGGYEQYF
>.|.|TRBJ2-7|TRBV6-6
TGTGCCAGCAGTTATCCTCCGACCGGGACCGATGGCGAGCAGTACTTC
CASSYPPTGTDGEQYF
>.|.|TRBJ2-7|TRBV12-5
TGTGCTAGTGGCTTGAGCTCCTACGAGCAGTACTTC
CASGLSSYEQYF